A single sample gave rise to the 7 T cell receptor beta chains below, sequenced in a study of chemoradiotherapy in HPV16-positive cancers. Sequencing was performed with immunoSEQ multiplex PCR; in TCRdb, only in-frame clones are kept and a portion is missing. The data show about 25,000 clones, around nine tenths seen once. Sequencing used blood, obtained from a patient who underwent chemoradiotherapy. These receptors originate from a human donor with HPV-associated anogenital cancer.

The CDR3 is CASSLTVEEKLFF. The CDR3 bases are TGTGCCAGCAGCTTAACCGTGGAAGAGAAACTGTTTTTT. This sequence joins TRBV11-2 and TRBJ1-4; D remains unclear. Germline loops: CDR1 SGHAT, CDR2 FQNNGV. This CDR3 is 13 amino acids long. V shed 2 bases and J shed 11 bases, with 12 bases lying between them.

This chain joins TRBV19 and TRBJ2-5; D remains unclear. Germline CDR1 LNHDA, CDR2 SQIVND (reference sequence). This CDR3 spans 11 amino acids. Deletions cut 8 bases from V and 3 bases from J, with 7 bases between. The CDR3 nucleotides read TGTGCCAGTCTTAAGGAAGAGACCCAGTACTTC. Translated, it gives CASLKEETQYF.

V usage is TRBV5-4 and J usage is TRBJ1-5, with 9 bases lining up with TRBD1. Trimming removed 9 bases from V and 0 bases from J; junction bases left unmatched: 13. The CDR3 runs to 17 residues. Germline lookup yields CDR1 SGHNT and CDR2 YYREEE (reference sequence). For the CDR3, the DNA is TGTGCCACCATGGACAGGGGAAACTCTTATAGCAATCAGCCCCAGCATTTT. It encodes CATMDRGNSYSNQPQHF.

CDR3 sequence (DNA): TGTGCCAGCAGCTTTGAAGACGAGAACACCGGGGAGCTGTTTTTT. Amino acids: CASSFEDENTGELFF. The chain recombines TRBV5-6 with TRBJ2-2; D not certain. Per germline, CDR1 SGHDT and CDR2 YYEEEE. This CDR3 contains 15 residues. Trimming shortened V by 2 bases and J by 1 base, and 9 bases separated the two germline ends.

This chain joins TRBV6-5 and TRBJ2-7; 8 nucleotides line up with TRBD2. The ends lost 8 bases at V and 3 bases at J; junction bases unmatched: 9. The CDR3 has 14 amino acids. CDR1 is MNHEY, CDR2 SVGAGI, per germline. CDR3 loop: CASRPGGGGYEQYF. The CDR3 DNA reads as TGTGCCAGCCGCCCGGGAGGGGGAGGCTACGAGCAGTACTTC.

This chain uses TRBV11-2 with TRBJ2-5; D is ambiguous. The V end lost 3 bases, the J end lost 0 bases, and 11 bases lay between the germline ends. The CDR3 extends over 15 amino acids. Germline assignment: CDR1 SGHAT and CDR2 FQNNGV. The CDR3 DNA reads as TGTGCCAGCAGCTTTGGACCCTTGTACCAAGAGACCCAGTACTTC. Protein product: CASSFGPLYQETQYF.

V and J are TRBV7-2 and TRBJ2-2; 10 bases fit TRBD1. CDR1 is SGHTA, CDR2 FQGNSA, per germline. The CDR3 spans 18 residues. V lost 0 bases and J lost 1; bases outside the gene matches: 5. The CDR3 sequence: CASSLAGTGALNTGELFF. The CDR3 DNA reads as TGTGCCAGCAGCTTAGCTGGGACAGGGGCTCTGAACACCGGGGAGCTGTTTTTT.